Listed below are T cell receptor beta chains from one sample, sequenced in a study of blood T cell repertoires in COVID-19. Assay used: immunoSEQ multiplex PCR; TCRdb lists only in-frame clones, some missing. In the table there are some 30,000 clones, roughly nine tenths of which are singletons. The sequencing input was peripheral blood. The receptors derive from a man between 65 and 85 years old with active or convalescent COVID-19. The CDR3 runs from the conserved cysteine through the conserved F or W. A D gene is named only where the DNA matches it firmly. Only part of the rows carry a size: once, few, many, or a class if the clone is expanded.

len: 15
d_gene: TRBD1
v_gene: TRBV19
abundance: NA
j_gene: TRBJ1-2
CDR3nt: TGTGCCAGTAGTGTTGGACAGGGCATTTACTATGGCTACACCTTC
CDR3aa: CASSVGQGIYYGYTF

len: 16
d_gene: TRBD1
v_gene: TRBV6-5
abundance: NA
j_gene: TRBJ1-2
CDR3nt: TGTGCCAGCAGTTACCCGACCGGGACAGGGGGCTTTGGCTACACCTTC
CDR3aa: CASSYPTGTGGFGYTF

len: 16
d_gene: TRBD1
v_gene: TRBV18
abundance: NA
j_gene: TRBJ1-1
CDR3nt: TGTGCCAGCTCACCGCAGGGGGTGTATGGGGACACTGAAGCTTTCTTT
CDR3aa: CASSPQGVYGDTEAFF

len: 12
d_gene: NA
v_gene: TRBV30
abundance: NA
j_gene: TRBJ1-1
CDR3nt: TGTGCCTGGAGCCTTAACAGGGAAGGGGCTTTCTTT
CDR3aa: CAWSLNREGAFF

len: 11
d_gene: NA
v_gene: TRBV6-5
abundance: NA
j_gene: TRBJ2-1
CDR3nt: TGTGCCAGCCCCCAGGGCTATGAGCAGTTCTTC
CDR3aa: CASPQGYEQFF

len: 16
d_gene: NA
v_gene: TRBV11-1
abundance: NA
j_gene: TRBJ2-5
CDR3nt: TGTGCCAGCAGCTTCGTATTCGGGGGGCTCCAAGAGACCCAGTACTTC
CDR3aa: CASSFVFGGLQETQYF

len: 14
d_gene: NA
v_gene: TRBV6-5
abundance: NA
j_gene: TRBJ1-2
CDR3nt: TGTGCCAGCAGTTCCCTGTCCGCAGCGTATGGCTACACCTTC
CDR3aa: CASSSLSAAYGYTF

len: 14
d_gene: TRBD1
v_gene: TRBV19
abundance: NA
j_gene: TRBJ1-5
CDR3nt: TGTGCCAGTGACAGGGGAATTAGCAATCAGCCCCAGCATTTT
CDR3aa: CASDRGISNQPQHF

len: 15
d_gene: TRBD2
v_gene: TRBV9
abundance: NA
j_gene: TRBJ2-7
CDR3nt: TGTGCCAGCAGCGTGGGACTAGCGGACTCCTACGAGCAGTACTTC
CDR3aa: CASSVGLADSYEQYF

len: 14
d_gene: NA
v_gene: TRBV7-9
abundance: NA
j_gene: TRBJ2-1
CDR3nt: TGTGCCAGCAGCCCACAGAGCTCCTACAATGAGCAGTTCTTC
CDR3aa: CASSPQSSYNEQFF

len: 15
d_gene: NA
v_gene: TRBV2
abundance: NA
j_gene: TRBJ1-3
CDR3nt: TGTGCCAGCAGTGGGACATTGAACTCTGGAAACACCATATATTTT
CDR3aa: CASSGTLNSGNTIYF

len: 12
d_gene: TRBD2
v_gene: TRBV2
abundance: few
j_gene: TRBJ2-3
CDR3nt: TGTGCCAGCCAGCGGGACACAGATACGCAGTATTTT
CDR3aa: CASQRDTDTQYF

len: 15
d_gene: TRBD1
v_gene: TRBV5-5
abundance: NA
j_gene: TRBJ2-1
CDR3nt: TGTGCCAGCAGCTTCCCCCGGGACAGTTACAATGAGCAGTTCTTC
CDR3aa: CASSFPRDSYNEQFF

len: 15
d_gene: TRBD2
v_gene: TRBV7-3
abundance: NA
j_gene: TRBJ2-1
CDR3nt: TGTGCCAGCAGCTTAGACGGGGAGGGTTACAATGAGCAGTTCTTC
CDR3aa: CASSLDGEGYNEQFF

len: 13
d_gene: TRBD1
v_gene: TRBV27
abundance: NA
j_gene: TRBJ1-4
CDR3nt: TGTGCCACCCTCCGGGACAGAGGTGAAAAACTGTTTTTT
CDR3aa: CATLRDRGEKLFF

len: 12
d_gene: NA
v_gene: TRBV10-2
abundance: NA
j_gene: TRBJ1-3
CDR3nt: TGCGCCAGCAGGGCCCCTGGAAACACCATATATTTT
CDR3aa: CASRAPGNTIYF

len: 12
d_gene: NA
v_gene: TRBV12-3/TRBV12-4
abundance: NA
j_gene: TRBJ2-3
CDR3nt: TGTGCCAGCAGTTTACAGGAAAATACGCAGTATTTT
CDR3aa: CASSLQENTQYF

len: 13
d_gene: TRBD1
v_gene: TRBV19
abundance: once
j_gene: TRBJ1-6
CDR3nt: TGTGCCACAAATAGACAGGGAGAATCACCCCTCCACTTT
CDR3aa: CATNRQGESPLHF

len: 15
d_gene: NA
v_gene: TRBV7-2
abundance: NA
j_gene: TRBJ1-1
CDR3nt: TGTGCCAGCAGCTTAGACGGGACAACCAACACTGAAGCTTTCTTT
CDR3aa: CASSLDGTTNTEAFF

len: 16
d_gene: TRBD1
v_gene: TRBV6-5
abundance: once
j_gene: TRBJ1-1
CDR3nt: TGTGCCAGCAGTTACTCGACAGGGCCCTTGGGAACTGAAGCTTTCTTT
CDR3aa: CASSYSTGPLGTEAFF

len: 14
d_gene: TRBD2
v_gene: TRBV18
abundance: NA
j_gene: TRBJ2-1
CDR3nt: TGTGCCAGCTCACCGGGACTAGACTACAATGAGCAGTTCTTC
CDR3aa: CASSPGLDYNEQFF

len: 13
d_gene: NA
v_gene: TRBV5-1
abundance: NA
j_gene: TRBJ2-1
CDR3nt: TGCGCCAGCAGCTTGGGTCCCGACAATGAGCAGTTCTTC
CDR3aa: CASSLGPDNEQFF

len: 13
d_gene: TRBD1
v_gene: TRBV30
abundance: NA
j_gene: TRBJ1-6
CDR3nt: TGTGCCTGGAGTACCGACAGGGATTCACCCCTCCACTTT
CDR3aa: CAWSTDRDSPLHF

len: 12
d_gene: TRBD1
v_gene: TRBV29-1
abundance: NA
j_gene: TRBJ1-2
CDR3nt: TGCAGCGTTGAAGTGACAGGGGCTGGCTACACCTTC
CDR3aa: CSVEVTGAGYTF

len: 15
d_gene: NA
v_gene: TRBV30
abundance: NA
j_gene: TRBJ2-3
CDR3nt: TGTGCCTGGAGTGTATTGGAGGTAAACACAGATACGCAGTATTTT
CDR3aa: CAWSVLEVNTDTQYF

len: 15
d_gene: TRBD2
v_gene: TRBV7-9
abundance: NA
j_gene: TRBJ2-4
CDR3nt: TGTGCCAGCAGCTCCTCGGGAGGTGGCAAAAACATTCAGTACTTC
CDR3aa: CASSSSGGGKNIQYF

len: 15
d_gene: NA
v_gene: TRBV4-2
abundance: NA
j_gene: TRBJ1-1
CDR3nt: TGTGCCAGCAGCCAAGATTCAGGACAGAACACTGAAGCTTTCTTT
CDR3aa: CASSQDSGQNTEAFF

len: 14
d_gene: TRBD2
v_gene: TRBV19
abundance: NA
j_gene: TRBJ2-5
CDR3nt: TGTGCCAGTAGATTGCGGGGGGGTCAAGAGACCCAGTACTTC
CDR3aa: CASRLRGGQETQYF

len: 14
d_gene: NA
v_gene: TRBV9
abundance: NA
j_gene: TRBJ1-2
CDR3nt: TGTGCCAGCAGCGGGGGGCACTCTAACTATGGCTACACCTTC
CDR3aa: CASSGGHSNYGYTF

len: 15
d_gene: TRBD1
v_gene: TRBV24-1
abundance: once
j_gene: TRBJ2-2
CDR3nt: TGTGCCACCACTTCGACAGGGGGCATTAGCGGGGAGCTGTTTTTT
CDR3aa: CATTSTGGISGELFF

len: 13
d_gene: TRBD2
v_gene: TRBV5-1
abundance: once
j_gene: TRBJ2-1
CDR3nt: TGCGCCAGTAGCAGCGGGAGAAACAATGAGCAGTTCTTC
CDR3aa: CASSSGRNNEQFF

len: 16
d_gene: NA
v_gene: TRBV18
abundance: NA
j_gene: TRBJ2-2
CDR3nt: TGTGCCAGCTCACCCTCCGGGGGTCCGAACACCGGGGAGCTGTTTTTT
CDR3aa: CASSPSGGPNTGELFF

len: 15
d_gene: TRBD1
v_gene: TRBV23-1
abundance: NA
j_gene: TRBJ2-7
CDR3nt: TGCGCCAGCAGTCAGCCCGGACAGGCTACCTACGAGCAGTACTTC
CDR3aa: CASSQPGQATYEQYF

len: 15
d_gene: NA
v_gene: TRBV30
abundance: NA
j_gene: TRBJ1-2
CDR3nt: TGTGCCTGGGGATTTCCAGGGATAGCTAACTATGGCTACACCTTC
CDR3aa: CAWGFPGIANYGYTF

len: 16
d_gene: NA
v_gene: TRBV9
abundance: NA
j_gene: TRBJ1-4
CDR3nt: TGTGCCAGCAGCGTAGGAGGTCACAGGAGAGGTGAAAAACTGTTTTTT
CDR3aa: CASSVGGHRRGEKLFF

len: 14
d_gene: TRBD2
v_gene: TRBV3-1/TRBV3-2
abundance: NA
j_gene: TRBJ2-7
CDR3nt: TGTGCCAGCCGAAGCGGGACGCACTCCTACGAGCAGTACTTC
CDR3aa: CASRSGTHSYEQYF

len: 19
d_gene: NA
v_gene: TRBV9
abundance: NA
j_gene: TRBJ2-6
CDR3nt: TGTGCCAGCAGCGCCTCCGACGAAAGACAGAGACCTGGGGCCAACGTCCTGACTTTC
CDR3aa: CASSASDERQRPGANVLTF

len: 17
d_gene: TRBD2
v_gene: TRBV29-1
abundance: NA
j_gene: TRBJ2-3
CDR3nt: TGCAGCGTTGGTACCGGGACTAGCGGGAGTTGGGCGGATACGCAGTATTTT
CDR3aa: CSVGTGTSGSWADTQYF

len: 16
d_gene: TRBD1
v_gene: TRBV5-4
abundance: NA
j_gene: TRBJ2-7
CDR3nt: TGTGCCAGCAGCGTAGTTGACAGGGTACGCTCCTACGAGCAGTACTTC
CDR3aa: CASSVVDRVRSYEQYF

len: 14
d_gene: NA
v_gene: TRBV27
abundance: few
j_gene: TRBJ1-3
CDR3nt: TGTGCCAGCCGAGTCACAGGGTCTCGAGACACCATATATTTT
CDR3aa: CASRVTGSRDTIYF

len: 16
d_gene: NA
v_gene: TRBV7-6
abundance: NA
j_gene: TRBJ2-3
CDR3nt: TGTGCCAGCAGCTTAGCCGCGGGGCGGAGCACAGATACGCAGTATTTT
CDR3aa: CASSLAAGRSTDTQYF

len: 15
d_gene: NA
v_gene: TRBV11-2
abundance: few
j_gene: TRBJ1-1
CDR3nt: TGTGCCAGCAGCCTCCTCGGAGGTATGAACACTGAAGCTTTCTTT
CDR3aa: CASSLLGGMNTEAFF

len: 14
d_gene: TRBD2
v_gene: TRBV29-1
abundance: once
j_gene: TRBJ2-1
CDR3nt: TGCAGCGCTCTACCGGGACTAGCGGGAGTGGAGCAGTTCTTC
CDR3aa: CSALPGLAGVEQFF

len: 16
d_gene: TRBD2
v_gene: TRBV3-1/TRBV3-2
abundance: NA
j_gene: TRBJ2-5
CDR3nt: TGTGCCAGCAGCCAAAGGTCTAGCGGGAGGGGAGAGACCCAGTACTTC
CDR3aa: CASSQRSSGRGETQYF

len: 17
d_gene: TRBD1
v_gene: TRBV19
abundance: NA
j_gene: TRBJ2-1
CDR3nt: TGTGCCAGTAGTATATATCGAGGGGGGGACAGGGCCAATGAGCAGTTCTTC
CDR3aa: CASSIYRGGDRANEQFF

len: 12
d_gene: NA
v_gene: TRBV6-5
abundance: NA
j_gene: TRBJ2-2
CDR3nt: TGTGCCAGCAGACGACAGGCCGGGGAGCTGTTTTTT
CDR3aa: CASRRQAGELFF

len: 11
d_gene: NA
v_gene: TRBV6-2/TRBV6-3
abundance: NA
j_gene: TRBJ2-5
CDR3nt: TGTGCCAGCAGTAGCCCGGGGACCCAGTACTTC
CDR3aa: CASSSPGTQYF

len: 12
d_gene: NA
v_gene: TRBV19
abundance: NA
j_gene: TRBJ1-2
CDR3nt: TGTGCCAGTAGCGGGAGAACGAAGGGCTACACCTTC
CDR3aa: CASSGRTKGYTF

len: 14
d_gene: NA
v_gene: TRBV3-1/TRBV3-2
abundance: NA
j_gene: TRBJ1-1
CDR3nt: TGTGCCAGCAGCCAAGGGCAGGGGTTTACTGAAGCTTTCTTT
CDR3aa: CASSQGQGFTEAFF

len: 17
d_gene: TRBD2
v_gene: TRBV13
abundance: NA
j_gene: TRBJ2-1
CDR3nt: TGTGCCAGCAGCTTTTTAGCGGGAGTCTCTAGTCACAATGAGCAGTTCTTC
CDR3aa: CASSFLAGVSSHNEQFF

len: 13
d_gene: NA
v_gene: TRBV18
abundance: NA
j_gene: TRBJ1-4
CDR3nt: TGTGCCAGCTCACCTCGACAGGATGAAAAACTGTTTTTT
CDR3aa: CASSPRQDEKLFF

len: 14
d_gene: TRBD1
v_gene: TRBV29-1
abundance: NA
j_gene: TRBJ1-2
CDR3nt: TGCAGCGTTCTAATTCCGACAGGGTTGAATGGCTACACCTTC
CDR3aa: CSVLIPTGLNGYTF

len: 12
d_gene: NA
v_gene: TRBV2
abundance: NA
j_gene: TRBJ1-1
CDR3nt: TGTGCCAGCAGTGACGGGAGGGCTGAAGCTTTCTTT
CDR3aa: CASSDGRAEAFF

len: 13
d_gene: NA
v_gene: TRBV6-5
abundance: NA
j_gene: TRBJ2-3
CDR3nt: TGTGCCAGCATGGGGCAGATCACAGATACGCAGTATTTT
CDR3aa: CASMGQITDTQYF

len: 13
d_gene: TRBD1
v_gene: TRBV11-2
abundance: NA
j_gene: TRBJ1-2
CDR3nt: TGTGCCAGCAGTTTAGACAGGGGACGAGGCTACACCTTC
CDR3aa: CASSLDRGRGYTF